The rows below give T cell receptor beta chains drawn from one sample of a study of graft-versus-host responses after intestinal transplantation. For these receptors, no antigen is known. Some clones are missing from TCRdb's copy, which holds only in-frame ones; the method was immunoSEQ multiplex PCR. The repertoire holds over 100,000 clones, more than 80% seen once, with 0.2% to 0.25% in the top ten. Source: unstimulated CD4+ T cells sorted from spleen or lymph node cells, taken before transplant. The receptor set was obtained from a human donor who was the organ donor for an intestinal transplant. The CDR3 runs from the conserved cysteine through the conserved F or W. A D gene is named only where the DNA matches it firmly. Not all rows give a size; the values are once, few, many and, for expanded clones, a class.

d_call clone_size j_call v_call cdr3_nt cdr3_aa
TRBD1 - TRBJ2-5 TRBV6-5 TGTGCCAGCAGGGAGACAGGGGAAGAGACCCAGTACTTC CASRETGEETQYF
TRBD2 - TRBJ2-5 TRBV10-3 TGTGCCACCGAGGGAGGGAGGGCAGAGACCCAGTACTTC CATEGGRAETQYF
- - TRBJ2-5 TRBV19 TGTGCCAGTGGGTGGGGCTCGTCTCAAGAGACCCAGTACTTC CASGWGSSQETQYF
- - TRBJ2-3 TRBV5-1 TGCGCCAGCAGCTTGGGGACTGGGACAGATACGCAGTATTTT CASSLGTGTDTQYF
- - TRBJ2-2 TRBV28 TGTGCCAGCAGTAAGACTAGTCGCGCCGGGGAGCTGTTTTTT CASSKTSRAGELFF
- - TRBJ2-7 TRBV5-5 TGTGCCAGCAGCTTGGCCCTATTCGCGGGAATCTACGAGCAGTACTTC CASSLALFAGIYEQYF
- - TRBJ1-2 TRBV5-4 TGTGCCAGCAGCTTCAGGTCGGGCAGCTCCCCTTCTAACTATGGCTACACCTTC CASSFRSGSSPSNYGYTF
- - TRBJ2-4 TRBV4-1 TGCGCCAGCAGCCAAGTCTTGACCCCCCAACATAAAAACATTCAGTACTTC CASSQVLTPQHKNIQYF
TRBD1 - TRBJ2-3 TRBV9 TGTGCCAGCAGCGTTACAGGGGCGTGGGATACGCAGTATTTT CASSVTGAWDTQYF
- - TRBJ1-3 TRBV7-2 TGTGCCGAGCAGCGATTCTCTGGAAACACCATATATTTT CAEQRFSGNTIYF
TRBD2 - TRBJ2-4 TRBV4-1 TGCGCCAGCAGCCTAACCGGGGGGGGTGAAACCAAAAACATTCAGTACTTC CASSLTGGGETKNIQYF
- - TRBJ1-1 TRBV9 TGTGCCAGCAGCGCCCCGGAGGGTCTGTTGAACACTGAAGCTTTCTTT CASSAPEGLLNTEAFF
TRBD1 - TRBJ1-1 TRBV7-9 TGTGCCAGCAGTCCGGGACAGGGGGTTTTGCGCACTGAAGCTTTCTTT CASSPGQGVLRTEAFF
TRBD2 - TRBJ2-5 TRBV4-3 TGCGCCAGCAGCCAAGAAAGCGGGAGCGAGACCCAGTACTTC CASSQESGSETQYF
TRBD1 - TRBJ2-6 TRBV6-7 TGTGCCAGCAGTTACTCCGGACAGGGCGTGTTCAGCTCTGGGGCCAACGTCCTGACTTTC CASSYSGQGVFSSGANVLTF
TRBD1 - TRBJ2-1 TRBV5-1 TGCGCCAGCAGCTCAGGACAGGGGAGCTCCTACAATGAGCAGTTCTTC CASSSGQGSSYNEQFF
- - TRBJ2-7 TRBV6-6 TGTGCCAGCAGGGCCAGAGGTTCCTACGAGCAGTACTTC CASRARGSYEQYF
- - TRBJ1-2 TRBV6-6 TGTGCCAGCAGTTACAGCCCGGATGCGGATGGCTACACCTTC CASSYSPDADGYTF
- once TRBJ1-5 TRBV2 TGTGCCAGCAGCCCCGGGACACGGTCGCAAAATCAGCCCCAGCATTTT CASSPGTRSQNQPQHF
- once TRBJ2-6 TRBV27 TGTGCCAGCGGCCCTTACTCTGGGGCCAACGTCCTGACTTTC CASGPYSGANVLTF
- - TRBJ1-3 TRBV19 TGTGCCAGTACCTACTTCGGACCGCGTCGGGGAAACACCATATATTTT CASTYFGPRRGNTIYF
- once TRBJ1-1 TRBV20-1 TGCAGTGCTAGGTATTCAACTGAAGCTTTCTTT CSARYSTEAFF
- - TRBJ2-1 TRBV4-1 TGCGCCAGCAGCCAAGCCGTGACCCGGGGCCAAGGGAATGAGCAGTTCTTC CASSQAVTRGQGNEQFF
- - TRBJ2-7 TRBV5-1 TGCGCCGGCAGCTTGGAGGGGACAGCCGAGCAGTACTTC CAGSLEGTAEQYF
TRBD2 - TRBJ2-5 TRBV27 TGTGCCAGCAGTTTATTGGGACTAGCGAGCTTGGAGACCCAGTACTTC CASSLLGLASLETQYF
TRBD2 - TRBJ2-1 TRBV18 TGTGCCAGCTCACCGCCTATCGGCCGGACTAGCGCCTACAATGAGCAGTTCTTC CASSPPIGRTSAYNEQFF
- - TRBJ1-2 TRBV7-2 TGTGCCAGCAGCGTAGATTTGTCATACTATGGCTACACCTTC CASSVDLSYYGYTF
- - TRBJ2-2 TRBV5-5 TGTGCCAGCAGCTTGGAAGGCACCGGGGAGCTGTTTTTT CASSLEGTGELFF
TRBD2 once TRBJ2-2 TRBV12-5 TGTGCTAGTGGTTTGCCACCCAATACTAGCGGGAGTCCGACCGGGGAGCTGTTTTTT CASGLPPNTSGSPTGELFF
- - TRBJ1-1 TRBV30 TGTGCCTGGAGCCTTATTCACACTGAAGCTTTCTTT CAWSLIHTEAFF
- - TRBJ2-3 TRBV21-1 TGTGCCAGCAGCCCCTCGGAGCGGGGGAGCACAGATACGCAGTATTTT CASSPSERGSTDTQYF
TRBD1 - TRBJ2-4 TRBV7-9 TGTGCCAGCAGCTTAGGAGCGACGGGACAGAAAAACATTCAGTACTTC CASSLGATGQKNIQYF
TRBD1 - TRBJ1-2 TRBV7-2 TGTGCCAGCAGCTTAGCCGGACAGGGAGGGAGAGGCTACACCTTC CASSLAGQGGRGYTF
- once TRBJ2-7 TRBV6-6 TGTGCCAGCAGTTACCAGGGGCGGGTGCAGGGCGAGCAGTACTTC CASSYQGRVQGEQYF
- once TRBJ1-2 TRBV27 TGTGCCAGCAGTTTAAGTGCAGCCGGAAACTATGGCTACACCTTC CASSLSAAGNYGYTF
- - TRBJ1-5 TRBV11-2 TGTGCCAGCAGCTTAAGCACCAATCAGCCCCAGCATTTT CASSLSTNQPQHF
TRBD2 - TRBJ2-1 TRBV5-1 TGCGCCAGCAGCCCTAACCCGGGACTAGAATACAATGAGCAGTTCTTC CASSPNPGLEYNEQFF
- few TRBJ1-3 TRBV5-6 TGTGCCAGCAGCTTGGGGGAATCGGGAAACACCATATATTTT CASSLGESGNTIYF
TRBD2 - TRBJ2-7 TRBV7-2 TGTGCCAGCAGCTTAGAACGTCCCCTACTAGCGGGAGTATCGTACGAGCAGTACTTC CASSLERPLLAGVSYEQYF
- - TRBJ2-7 TRBV19 TGTGCCAGTAGTATAGATAGCCCCTCCTACGAGCAGTACTTC CASSIDSPSYEQYF
- once TRBJ1-3 TRBV30 TGTGCCTGGAGCACAGGGAGCTCTGGAAACACCATATATTTT CAWSTGSSGNTIYF
TRBD2 - TRBJ2-1 TRBV7-9 TGTGCCAGCAGCAAAATCGGACTAGCGGGAGACAATGAGCAGTTCTTC CASSKIGLAGDNEQFF
TRBD1 - TRBJ1-2 TRBV11-2 TGTGCCAGCAGCTTAGAGGACAGGAGCCTGTCTACCTTC CASSLEDRSLSTF
- - TRBJ2-1 TRBV18 TGTGCCAGCTCCCCTGCTGATGAGCAGTTCTTC CASSPADEQFF
- - TRBJ2-6 TRBV13 TGTGCCAGCAGCAGGGGTTACCCTGGGGCCAACGTCCTGACTTTC CASSRGYPGANVLTF
TRBD2 - TRBJ2-5 TRBV9 TGTGCCAGTACTAAGGCTAGCGGGCAAGAGACCCAGTACTTC CASTKASGQETQYF
TRBD2 - TRBJ2-2 TRBV10-3 TGTGCCATCAGTGAGAAAGCGGGAGGGAACACCGGGGAGCTGTTTTTT CAISEKAGGNTGELFF
TRBD2 - TRBJ2-1 TRBV10-2 TGCGCCGGAGGGACTAGCGGGAGGCGCAATGAGCAGTTCTTC CAGGTSGRRNEQFF
TRBD2 few TRBJ2-7 TRBV5-1 TGCGCCAGCAGCAGCGGGACTAGCGGGAGCCACGAGCAGTACTTC CASSSGTSGSHEQYF